This TCR beta chain was recorded in a study of T-cell memory formation after mild COVID-19. This clonotype was detected only a few times. Its antigen remains unknown. A 5'RACE reaction primed in the constant segment made cDNA libraries of TCR alpha and TCR beta, and these carried sample barcodes and UMIs. TCRdb ran MiXCR on the 5' RACE reads and lists one entry per CDR3 protein. The table includes roughly 240,000 distinct CDR3 sequences, over 15% detected once. V was pared by 4 bases and J by 2 bases, with 2 bases of the junction left unmatched. Germline CDR1 reads KGHDR; CDR2 reads SFDVKD. CDR3 length: 15 amino acids. Study observations and caveats: Clones from the second wave (peaking day 37) had unconfirmed SARS-CoV-2 specificity. Those CD4+ clones that contracted were mainly in CM and EM (CD8+ ones in EMRA).

Sequenced sample: PBMCs or a T cell subset sorted from them (not recorded which). The chain combines TRBV24-1 with TRBJ2-3; TRBD2 aligns across 10 bases. The origin of this receptor is an adult woman who had mild COVID-19 (a few samples of this study predate the infection). Cell type and time point are not known. This chain's CDR3 is CATSETSGVTDTQYF. DNA for the CDR3: TGTGCCACCAGTGAAACTAGCGGGGTCACAGATACGCAGTATTTT.